This TCR beta chain was captured by sequencing in a study of regulatory T cells in long-lasting Graves disease. J lost 1 base, V lost 1 base, and 3 bases had no gene match. The CDR3 is made up of 15 amino acids. Germline-derived CDR1 and CDR2 are SGHTA and FQGNSA. According to the study, TCR beta libraries were built with iRepertoire HTBI primers and CDR3-region Arm-PCR. In TCRdb, the multiplex PCR reads were re-called with MiXCR into one record per CDR3 protein. The repertoire holds some 300,000 distinct CDR3 sequences, under 25% seen once, with around 50% in the top ten. Time point in this sample: persistent/refractory GD, antithyroid drugs over 5 years with positive TRAb. After RNA was extracted from PBMCs, the TCR library was made from it.

This TCR was sampled from a female donor with Graves disease. The rearrangement links TRBV7-2 to TRBJ1-2; 7 bases map to TRBD1. The sequenced sample was peripheral blood mononuclear cells (PBMCs), obtained when the disease was refractory, from a patient treated with antithyroid drugs. This CDR3 reads CASSLVGDSNYGYTF. Here the CDR3 DNA reads TGTGCCAGCAGCTTAGTAGGGGACAGTAACTATGGCTACACCTTC.